This T cell receptor (beta chain) was profiled in a study of persistence of HIV-infected CD4 T cells. An overlapping HIV-1 Gag peptide pool stimulated these cells at 0.85 to 1 ug/peptide/mL. CD40L/CD69 double-negative CD45RO-high memory CD4+ T cells were collected. There are 13 residues in the CDR3. CDR1 and CDR2 (germline): SEHNR, FQNEAQ (reference sequence). V was pared by 4 bases and J by 8 bases, with 3 bases of the junction left unmatched. The immunoSEQ assay was version 4, run in survey mode. Sequenced by immunoSEQ multiplex PCR; TCRdb stores in-frame clones only, minus some. The table shows about 64,000 clones, with 65% to 80% occurring only once. This clone was seen just once. Its antigen is currently unknown.

J is TRBJ1-4 and V is TRBV7-9, with 8 nucleotides matching TRBD1. The sample was CD4+ T cells sorted from PBMCs after roughly 20-hour stimulation, taken from a patient who received antiretroviral therapy. This clonotype originated in an adult man with HIV who was CMV-seropositive. The CDR3 region has the DNA TGTGCCAGCAGCTCAGGACAGGGCGAAAAACTGTTTTTT. This gives the protein CASSSGQGEKLFF.